This TCR beta chain was retrieved from a study of cytomegalovirus exposure and HLA in healthy donors. Study context: Earlier, roughly 120 million unique TCR beta sequences were recovered from about 179 million T cells by an analysis. Overall study findings and caveats: With later analysis, a missense DCLRE1C variant became linked to TCR beta V- and J-gene trimming. Per published accounts, TCR beta sequences correctly predicted the HLA-A and HLA-B alleles of most subjects. The study had only CMV serostatus as immune exposure information.

In regard to this clone: The antigen is undetermined.

Per germline, CDR1 LGHNT and CDR2 FRNRAP. J was trimmed by 4 bases and V by 4 bases; bases with no gene match: 4. The CDR3 is 14 residues long. The primer mix had 60 Vbeta and 13 Jbeta primers. Here immunoSEQ multiplex PCR was the method, and the copy in TCRdb shows in-frame clones only, minus some. Of about 140,000 clones listed, 80% were seen once; the top ten hold about 5%. The chain links TRBV12-5 to TRBJ1-5; 7 bases fit TRBD1. The sample was PBMCs. This sequence originates from a man aged 40-49 years in good health and CMV-seronegative. The CDR3 spells CASGSGTENQPQHF. CDR3 DNA: TGTGCTAGTGGTTCCGGGACAGAAAATCAGCCCCAGCATTTT.